One T cell receptor (beta chain) is described in this entry. What it binds is not known. Using immunoSEQ multiplex PCR, the repertoire was profiled, and TCRdb retains in-frame clones only, with some absent. The table shows about 16,000 clones, with about two thirds occurring only once. Between the trimmed V and J ends, which lost 1 base and 8 bases, there was a span of 9 bases. Germline CDR1 and CDR2: SGHTA and FQGNSA. The CDR3 has 13 residues. The data derive from a study of neoadjuvant anti-PD-1 for oral cavity cancer. Whole-study results and caveats: Treg/Th17 ratio rose with pretreatment blood and fell with post-treatment tumor TCRbeta clonality.

The sample was PBMCs, taken before nivolumab (anti-PD-1) treatment. This TCR derives from a person aged 40-85 years with oral cavity squamous cell carcinoma. The chain employs TRBV7-2 and TRBJ2-1, with D uncertain. DNA of the CDR3: TGTGCCAGCAGCTTAGGAGGCGGCGATGAGCAGTTCTTC. This codes for CASSLGGGDEQFF.